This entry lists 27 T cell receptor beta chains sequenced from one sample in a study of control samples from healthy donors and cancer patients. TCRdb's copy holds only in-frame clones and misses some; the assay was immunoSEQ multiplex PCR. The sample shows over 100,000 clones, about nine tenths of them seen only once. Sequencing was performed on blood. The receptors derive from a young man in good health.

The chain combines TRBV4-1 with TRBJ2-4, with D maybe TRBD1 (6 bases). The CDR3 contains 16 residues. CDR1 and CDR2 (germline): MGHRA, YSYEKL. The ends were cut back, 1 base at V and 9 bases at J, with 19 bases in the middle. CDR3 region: CASSQVWGLGVGIQYF. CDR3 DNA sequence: TGCGCCAGCAGCCAAGTCTGGGGGCTAGGTGTTGGCATTCAGTACTTC.

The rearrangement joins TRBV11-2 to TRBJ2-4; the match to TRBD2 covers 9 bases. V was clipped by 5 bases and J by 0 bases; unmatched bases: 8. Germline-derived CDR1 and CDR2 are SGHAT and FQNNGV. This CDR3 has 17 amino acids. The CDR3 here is CASSPGGLAIAKNIQYF. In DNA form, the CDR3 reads TGTGCCAGCAGCCCGGGGGGACTAGCCATAGCCAAAAACATTCAGTACTTC.

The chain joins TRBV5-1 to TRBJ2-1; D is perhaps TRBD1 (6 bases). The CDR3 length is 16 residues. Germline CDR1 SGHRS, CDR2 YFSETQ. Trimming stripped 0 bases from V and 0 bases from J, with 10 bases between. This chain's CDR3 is CASSLAPRGSYNEQFF. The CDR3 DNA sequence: TGCGCCAGCAGCTTGGCCCCCAGGGGCTCCTACAATGAGCAGTTCTTC.

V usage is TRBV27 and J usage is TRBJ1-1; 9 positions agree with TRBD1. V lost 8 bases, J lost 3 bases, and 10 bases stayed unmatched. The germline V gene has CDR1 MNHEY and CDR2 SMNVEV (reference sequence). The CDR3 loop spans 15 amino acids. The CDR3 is CASPGTGGFYTEAFF. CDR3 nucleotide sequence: TGTGCCAGCCCGGGTACAGGGGGCTTCTACACTGAAGCTTTCTTT.

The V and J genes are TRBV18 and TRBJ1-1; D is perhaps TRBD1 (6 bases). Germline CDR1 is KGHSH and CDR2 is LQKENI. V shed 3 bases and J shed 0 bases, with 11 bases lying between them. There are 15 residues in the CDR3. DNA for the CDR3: TGTGCCAGCTCACCTGGCCAGGGGCTGAACACTGAAGCTTTCTTT. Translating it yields CASSPGQGLNTEAFF.

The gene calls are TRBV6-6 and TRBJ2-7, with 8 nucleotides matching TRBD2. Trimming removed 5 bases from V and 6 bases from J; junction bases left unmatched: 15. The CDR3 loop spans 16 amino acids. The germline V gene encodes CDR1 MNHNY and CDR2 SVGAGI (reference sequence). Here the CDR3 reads CASSRGGSGGIREQYF. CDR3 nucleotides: TGTGCCAGCAGTCGAGGGGGGAGCGGGGGAATACGCGAGCAGTACTTC.

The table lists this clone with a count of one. The CDR3 bases are TGTGCCAGCTCCCTGCAGGGTACGAGTTACAACTATGGCTACACCTTC. It is translated as CASSLQGTSYNYGYTF. The chain combines TRBV18 with TRBJ1-2; D perhaps matches TRBD1 (5 bases). The CDR3 contains 16 residues. V lost 6 bases and J 2 bases, leaving 19 bases between the germline ends. CDR1 is KGHSH, CDR2 LQKENI, per germline.

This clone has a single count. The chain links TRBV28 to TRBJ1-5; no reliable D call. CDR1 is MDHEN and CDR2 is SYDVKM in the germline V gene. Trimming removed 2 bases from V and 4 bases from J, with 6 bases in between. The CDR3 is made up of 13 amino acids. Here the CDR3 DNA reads TGTGCCAGCAGTTTAGTAGGAAATCAGCCCCAGCATTTT. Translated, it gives CASSLVGNQPQHF. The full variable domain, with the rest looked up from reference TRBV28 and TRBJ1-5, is DVKVTQSSRYLVKRTGEKVFLECVQDMDHENMFWYRQDPGLGLRLIYFSYDVKMKEKGDIPEGYSVSREKKERFSLILESASTNQTSMYLCASSLVGNQPQHFGDGTRLSIL.

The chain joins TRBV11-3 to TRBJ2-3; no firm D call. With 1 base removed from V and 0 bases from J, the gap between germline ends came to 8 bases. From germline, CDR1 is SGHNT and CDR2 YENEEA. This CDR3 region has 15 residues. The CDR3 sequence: CASSLGVASTDTQYF. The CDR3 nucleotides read TGTGCCAGCAGCTTAGGGGTCGCTAGCACAGATACGCAGTATTTT.

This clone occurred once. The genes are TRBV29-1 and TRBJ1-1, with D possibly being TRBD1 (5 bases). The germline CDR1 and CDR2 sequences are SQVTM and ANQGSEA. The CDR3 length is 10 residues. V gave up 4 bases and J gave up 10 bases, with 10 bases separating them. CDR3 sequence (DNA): TGCAGCGTTGTATATAGGGGAGCTTTCTTT. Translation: CSVVYRGAFF.

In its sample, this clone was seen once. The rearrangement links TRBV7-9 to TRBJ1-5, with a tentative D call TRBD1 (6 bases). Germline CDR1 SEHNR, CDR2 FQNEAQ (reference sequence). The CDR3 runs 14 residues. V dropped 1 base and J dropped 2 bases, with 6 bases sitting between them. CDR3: CASSLDRGNQPQHF. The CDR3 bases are TGTGCCAGCAGCTTAGACAGGGGCAATCAGCCCCAGCATTTT.

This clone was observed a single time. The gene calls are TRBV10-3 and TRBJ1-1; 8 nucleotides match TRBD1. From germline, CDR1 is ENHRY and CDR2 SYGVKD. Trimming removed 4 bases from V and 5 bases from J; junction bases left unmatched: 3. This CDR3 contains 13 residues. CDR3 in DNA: TGTGCCATCAGTGGGACAGGGAAAACTGAAGCTTTCTTT. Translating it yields CAISGTGKTEAFF.

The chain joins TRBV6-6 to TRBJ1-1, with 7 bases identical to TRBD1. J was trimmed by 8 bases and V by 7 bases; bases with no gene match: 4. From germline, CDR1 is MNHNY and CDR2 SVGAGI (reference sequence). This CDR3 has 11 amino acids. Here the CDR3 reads CASTYRGEAFF. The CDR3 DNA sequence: TGTGCCAGCACCTACAGGGGCGAAGCTTTCTTT.

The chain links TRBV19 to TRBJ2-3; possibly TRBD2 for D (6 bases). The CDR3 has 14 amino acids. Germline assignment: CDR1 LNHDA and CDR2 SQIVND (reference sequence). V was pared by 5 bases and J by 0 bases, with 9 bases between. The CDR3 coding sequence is TGTGCCAGTAGTCCCCGGGGGAGCACAGATACGCAGTATTTT. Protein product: CASSPRGSTDTQYF.

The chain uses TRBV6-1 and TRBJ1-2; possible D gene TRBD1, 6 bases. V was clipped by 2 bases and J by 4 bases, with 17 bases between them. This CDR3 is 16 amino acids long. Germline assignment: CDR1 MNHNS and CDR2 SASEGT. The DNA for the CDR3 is TGTGCCAGCAGTGAAAGGTTCAGGGGAAGGTTCTATGGCTACACCTTC. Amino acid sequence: CASSERFRGRFYGYTF.

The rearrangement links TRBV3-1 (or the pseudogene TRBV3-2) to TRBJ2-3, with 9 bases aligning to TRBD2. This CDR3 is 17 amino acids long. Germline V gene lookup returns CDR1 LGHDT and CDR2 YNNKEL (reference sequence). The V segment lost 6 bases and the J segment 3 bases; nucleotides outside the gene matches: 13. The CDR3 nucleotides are TGTGCCAGCAGTCTTCGGGCTAGCGGGGAAAGGACAGATACGCAGTATTTT. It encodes CASSLRASGERTDTQYF.

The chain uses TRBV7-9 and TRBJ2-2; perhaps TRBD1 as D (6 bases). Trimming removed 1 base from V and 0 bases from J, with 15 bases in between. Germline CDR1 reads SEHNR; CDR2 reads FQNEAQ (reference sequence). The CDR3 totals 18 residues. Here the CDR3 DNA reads TGTGCCAGCAGCTTAGACCTTCGGGACACAGCGAACACCGGGGAGCTGTTTTTT. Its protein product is CASSLDLRDTANTGELFF.

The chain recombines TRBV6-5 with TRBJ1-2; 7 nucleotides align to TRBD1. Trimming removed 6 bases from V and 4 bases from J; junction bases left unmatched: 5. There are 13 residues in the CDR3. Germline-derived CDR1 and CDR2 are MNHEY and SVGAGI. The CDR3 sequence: CASSGGTVYGYTF. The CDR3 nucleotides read TGTGCCAGCAGCGGAGGGACAGTCTATGGCTACACCTTC.

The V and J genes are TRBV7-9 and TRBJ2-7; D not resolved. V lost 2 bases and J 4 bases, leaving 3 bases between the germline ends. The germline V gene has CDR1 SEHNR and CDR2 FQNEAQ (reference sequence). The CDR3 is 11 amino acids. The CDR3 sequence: CASSLSYEQYF. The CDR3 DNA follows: TGTGCCAGCAGCTTATCTTACGAGCAGTACTTC.

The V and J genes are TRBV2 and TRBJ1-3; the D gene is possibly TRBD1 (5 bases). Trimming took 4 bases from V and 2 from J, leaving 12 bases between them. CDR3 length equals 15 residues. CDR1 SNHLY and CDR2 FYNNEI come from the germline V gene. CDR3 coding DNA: TGTGCCAGCAGTGCAGGGAATGGGGCTGGAAACACCATATATTTT. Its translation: CASSAGNGAGNTIYF.

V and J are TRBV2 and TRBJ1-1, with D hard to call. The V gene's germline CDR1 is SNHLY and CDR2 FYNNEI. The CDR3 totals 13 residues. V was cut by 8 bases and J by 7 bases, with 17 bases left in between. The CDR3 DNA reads TGTGCCAGCCTAATCGGGGTCTGGGGTGAAGCTTTCTTT. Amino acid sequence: CASLIGVWGEAFF.

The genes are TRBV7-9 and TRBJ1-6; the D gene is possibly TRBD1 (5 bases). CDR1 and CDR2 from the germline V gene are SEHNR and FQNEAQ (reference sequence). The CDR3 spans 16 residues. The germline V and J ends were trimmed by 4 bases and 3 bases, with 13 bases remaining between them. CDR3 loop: CASSYAGTGYNSPLHF. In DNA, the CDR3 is TGTGCCAGCAGCTACGCCGGGACCGGCTATAATTCACCCCTCCACTTT. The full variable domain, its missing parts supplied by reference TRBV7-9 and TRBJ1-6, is DTGVSQNPRHKITKRGQNVTFRCDPISEHNRLYWYRQTLGQGPEFLTYFQNEAQLEKSRLLSDRFSAERPKGSFSTLEIQRTEQGDSAMYLCASSYAGTGYNSPLHFGNGTRLTVT.

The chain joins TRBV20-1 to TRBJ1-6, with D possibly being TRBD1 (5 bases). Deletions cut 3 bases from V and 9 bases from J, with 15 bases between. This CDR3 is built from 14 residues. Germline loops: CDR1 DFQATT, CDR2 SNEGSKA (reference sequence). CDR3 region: CSASSQGVSSPLHF. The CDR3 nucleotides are TGCAGTGCTAGTAGTCAGGGAGTTAGTTCACCCCTCCACTTT.

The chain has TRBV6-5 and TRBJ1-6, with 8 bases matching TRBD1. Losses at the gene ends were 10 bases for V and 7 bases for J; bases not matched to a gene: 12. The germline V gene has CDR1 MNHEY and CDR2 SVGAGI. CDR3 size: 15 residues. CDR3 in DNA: TGTGCCACCGTGGGACAGGACCTTGGCAATTCACCCCTCCACTTT. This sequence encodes CATVGQDLGNSPLHF.

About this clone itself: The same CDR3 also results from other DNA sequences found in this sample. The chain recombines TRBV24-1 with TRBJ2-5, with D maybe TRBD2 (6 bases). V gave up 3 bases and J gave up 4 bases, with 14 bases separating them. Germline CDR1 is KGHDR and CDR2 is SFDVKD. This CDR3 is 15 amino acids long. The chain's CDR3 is CATSDATVGGETQYF. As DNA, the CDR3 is TGTGCCACCAGTGATGCGACAGTGGGGGGAGAGACCCAGTACTTC.

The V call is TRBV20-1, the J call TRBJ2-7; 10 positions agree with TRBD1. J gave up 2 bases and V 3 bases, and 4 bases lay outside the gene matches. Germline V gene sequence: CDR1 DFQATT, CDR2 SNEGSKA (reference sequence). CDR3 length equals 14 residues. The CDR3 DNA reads TGCAGTGCTAGTCGGGGGACAGGGGCCTACGAGCAGTACTTC. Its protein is CSASRGTGAYEQYF.

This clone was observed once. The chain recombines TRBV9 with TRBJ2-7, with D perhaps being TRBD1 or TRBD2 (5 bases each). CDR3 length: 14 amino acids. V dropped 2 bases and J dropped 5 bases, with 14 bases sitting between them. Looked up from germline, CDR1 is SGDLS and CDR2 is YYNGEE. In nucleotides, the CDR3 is TGTGCCAGCAGCGTGCAGGGTTGGGAGAACGAGCAGTACTTC. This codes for CASSVQGWENEQYF.